Listed below are T cell receptor beta chains from one sample, sequenced in a study of blood T cell repertoires in COVID-19. Measured with immunoSEQ multiplex PCR; TCRdb has only the in-frame clones, and not every one. The sample has some 160,000 clones; 60% to 80% are singletons. The sequencing input was peripheral blood. The source of these receptors is a man between 45 and 60 years old with active or convalescent COVID-19. Both conserved end residues are part of each CDR3. D genes are given only for firm matches. Rows may omit the clone size; those that give it use once, few, many or a size class.

cdr3_nt: TGTGCCAGCAGCCAGAGCTCCTACGAGCAGTACTTC; cdr3_aa: CASSQSSYEQYF; v_call: TRBV14; d_call: NA; j_call: TRBJ2-7; clone_size: NA
cdr3_nt: TGCGCCAGCAGCTTGGACGGGACTAGCGGGTTAAATGAGCAGTTCTTC; cdr3_aa: CASSLDGTSGLNEQFF; v_call: TRBV5-1; d_call: TRBD2; j_call: TRBJ2-1; clone_size: few
cdr3_nt: TGTGCCAGCAGCCGTCCCTTCCGGGACAAGCGAAACACCATATATTTT; cdr3_aa: CASSRPFRDKRNTIYF; v_call: TRBV7-2; d_call: NA; j_call: TRBJ1-3; clone_size: NA
cdr3_nt: TGTGCCAGCAGCTTCGGGGTGGGCTCCTACGAGCAGTACTTC; cdr3_aa: CASSFGVGSYEQYF; v_call: TRBV7-2; d_call: NA; j_call: TRBJ2-7; clone_size: NA
cdr3_nt: TGTGCCAGTAGTCCGCACACTAGTGGAGGGGCTTACGAGCAGTACTTC; cdr3_aa: CASSPHTSGGAYEQYF; v_call: TRBV19; d_call: NA; j_call: TRBJ2-7; clone_size: NA
cdr3_nt: TGTGCCAGCAGCGCCGGGACTAGCGGTTTCTACAATGAGCAGTTCTTC; cdr3_aa: CASSAGTSGFYNEQFF; v_call: TRBV5-4; d_call: TRBD2; j_call: TRBJ2-1; clone_size: NA
cdr3_nt: TGCGCCAGCAGCTTGTCTAGCTGGGGAGATACGCAGTATTTT; cdr3_aa: CASSLSSWGDTQYF; v_call: TRBV5-1; d_call: NA; j_call: TRBJ2-3; clone_size: NA
cdr3_nt: TGTGCCAGCAGCTTCGGTACCGGGACAGACGACACTGAAGCTTTCTTT; cdr3_aa: CASSFGTGTDDTEAFF; v_call: TRBV7-9; d_call: TRBD1; j_call: TRBJ1-1; clone_size: NA
cdr3_nt: TGCGCCAGCAGTGAGTCCACAGGGGGCGGGCAGTACTTC; cdr3_aa: CASSESTGGGQYF; v_call: TRBV10-1; d_call: TRBD1; j_call: TRBJ2-7; clone_size: NA
cdr3_nt: TGTGCCAGCAGCCCCCAGGGACAGGGGCCAGGGGGGGCTTTCTTT; cdr3_aa: CASSPQGQGPGGAFF; v_call: TRBV7-3; d_call: TRBD1; j_call: TRBJ1-1; clone_size: NA
cdr3_nt: TGTGCCAGCTCCCGTGCGGACAGGGGGCGCGCAGATACGCAGTATTTT; cdr3_aa: CASSRADRGRADTQYF; v_call: TRBV18; d_call: TRBD1; j_call: TRBJ2-3; clone_size: NA
cdr3_nt: TGTGCCAGTAGGATTAGCGGGAGTTCGGCGACGGGTGAGCAGTACTTC; cdr3_aa: CASRISGSSATGEQYF; v_call: TRBV19; d_call: TRBD2; j_call: TRBJ2-7; clone_size: NA
cdr3_nt: TGCGCCAGCAGTGAGGGCGGGAGGCAATACAATGAGCAGTTCTTC; cdr3_aa: CASSEGGRQYNEQFF; v_call: TRBV10-1; d_call: TRBD2; j_call: TRBJ2-1; clone_size: NA
cdr3_nt: TGTGCCATCAGCGACAGGGCAATGAACACTGAAGCTTTCTTT; cdr3_aa: CAISDRAMNTEAFF; v_call: TRBV10-3; d_call: TRBD1; j_call: TRBJ1-1; clone_size: NA
cdr3_nt: TGCAGCGTTGTAAAGGTATCGGGTGAAAAACTGTTTTTT; cdr3_aa: CSVVKVSGEKLFF; v_call: TRBV29-1; d_call: NA; j_call: TRBJ1-4; clone_size: NA
cdr3_nt: TGCAGCGCTGCGCCGACAGGGTCCTACGAGCAGTACTTC; cdr3_aa: CSAAPTGSYEQYF; v_call: TRBV29-1; d_call: TRBD1; j_call: TRBJ2-7; clone_size: NA
cdr3_nt: TGTGCCAGCAGTGAAGGGACAGGGGGCACAGATACGCAGTATTTT; cdr3_aa: CASSEGTGGTDTQYF; v_call: TRBV2; d_call: TRBD1; j_call: TRBJ2-3; clone_size: NA
cdr3_nt: TGTGCCAGCAGCGTAGAAGCGGGAGGGCTGGATACGCAGTATTTT; cdr3_aa: CASSVEAGGLDTQYF; v_call: TRBV9; d_call: TRBD2; j_call: TRBJ2-3; clone_size: NA
cdr3_nt: TGTGCCAGCAGTGAAACGGGAGTGTCCTACAATGAGCAGTTCTTC; cdr3_aa: CASSETGVSYNEQFF; v_call: TRBV6-1; d_call: NA; j_call: TRBJ2-1; clone_size: NA
cdr3_nt: TGTGCCAGCAGCCAACCTAGAGTAGCGGGGGCTAGCGGAAACACCATATATTTT; cdr3_aa: CASSQPRVAGASGNTIYF; v_call: TRBV3-1/TRBV3-2; d_call: NA; j_call: TRBJ1-3; clone_size: once
cdr3_nt: TGTGCCAGCAGCTTAGGAAGACTAGCGGAGCTCACAGATACGCAGTATTTT; cdr3_aa: CASSLGRLAELTDTQYF; v_call: TRBV7-8; d_call: TRBD2; j_call: TRBJ2-3; clone_size: few
cdr3_nt: TGTGCCAGCAGTCCGCTCGGGAAAGAGACCCAGTACTTC; cdr3_aa: CASSPLGKETQYF; v_call: TRBV27; d_call: NA; j_call: TRBJ2-5; clone_size: NA
cdr3_nt: TGTGCCAGCAGCTTTTCAGGTGAAGCTTTCTTT; cdr3_aa: CASSFSGEAFF; v_call: TRBV7-9; d_call: NA; j_call: TRBJ1-1; clone_size: NA
cdr3_nt: TGTGCCAGTAGTATAGGCAGGGCTAATGAAAAACTGTTTTTT; cdr3_aa: CASSIGRANEKLFF; v_call: TRBV19; d_call: NA; j_call: TRBJ1-4; clone_size: NA
cdr3_nt: TGTGCCAGCAGTCTACCATATCTCGAGCAGTACTTC; cdr3_aa: CASSLPYLEQYF; v_call: TRBV28; d_call: NA; j_call: TRBJ2-7; clone_size: NA
cdr3_nt: TGTGCCAGCACCTCTAAGGGGAAGAACGGTGAAGCTTTCTTT; cdr3_aa: CASTSKGKNGEAFF; v_call: TRBV7-9; d_call: NA; j_call: TRBJ1-1; clone_size: NA
cdr3_nt: TGTGCCAGCAGCTTGAGAACGGGGGGGTACAATGAGCAGTTCTTC; cdr3_aa: CASSLRTGGYNEQFF; v_call: TRBV5-4; d_call: TRBD2; j_call: TRBJ2-1; clone_size: NA
cdr3_nt: TGTGCTAGTGGTTTGGACCTAGCGGGAGGGCCGAATGAGCAGTTCTTC; cdr3_aa: CASGLDLAGGPNEQFF; v_call: TRBV12-5; d_call: TRBD2; j_call: TRBJ2-1; clone_size: NA
cdr3_nt: TGCGCCAGCAGCCATCCTAGCGGGTACGAGCAGTACTTC; cdr3_aa: CASSHPSGYEQYF; v_call: TRBV4-1; d_call: TRBD2; j_call: TRBJ2-7; clone_size: NA
cdr3_nt: TGTGCCAGTAGCCTGGACAGGAACTCCTACGAGCAGTACTTC; cdr3_aa: CASSLDRNSYEQYF; v_call: TRBV19; d_call: TRBD1; j_call: TRBJ2-7; clone_size: NA
cdr3_nt: TGCAGCGTTGAAATGGGGGCATTTGATGGCAGGGGTGAAGCTTTCTTT; cdr3_aa: CSVEMGAFDGRGEAFF; v_call: TRBV29-1; d_call: NA; j_call: TRBJ1-1; clone_size: many
cdr3_nt: TGTGCCAGCAGTTGGACTAGCGGGAGTTCCGATACGCAGTATTTT; cdr3_aa: CASSWTSGSSDTQYF; v_call: TRBV7-6; d_call: TRBD2; j_call: TRBJ2-3; clone_size: few
cdr3_nt: TGTGCCAGCAGCCAAGTGGGGCAGGGCTGGTCTCGGGATGAAAAACTGTTTTTT; cdr3_aa: CASSQVGQGWSRDEKLFF; v_call: TRBV3-1/TRBV3-2; d_call: NA; j_call: TRBJ1-4; clone_size: NA
cdr3_nt: TGCAGCGTTGAAAGAGTCTACAATGAGCAGTTCTTC; cdr3_aa: CSVERVYNEQFF; v_call: TRBV29-1; d_call: NA; j_call: TRBJ2-1; clone_size: once
cdr3_nt: TGCGCCAGCAGCGATTACAGTCGGATTGAAGCTTTCTTT; cdr3_aa: CASSDYSRIEAFF; v_call: TRBV5-1; d_call: NA; j_call: TRBJ1-1; clone_size: NA
cdr3_nt: TGTGCCAGCAGCTCAACAGCCACCTACAATGAGCAGTTCTTC; cdr3_aa: CASSSTATYNEQFF; v_call: TRBV11-2; d_call: NA; j_call: TRBJ2-1; clone_size: NA
cdr3_nt: TGTGCCAGCAGTTTAGCTAGGGGGCAGCCCCAGCATTTT; cdr3_aa: CASSLARGQPQHF; v_call: TRBV12-3/TRBV12-4; d_call: NA; j_call: TRBJ1-5; clone_size: once
cdr3_nt: TGTGCCAGCAGTTCCCCCAGGGATACTAATGAAAAACTGTTTTTT; cdr3_aa: CASSSPRDTNEKLFF; v_call: TRBV27; d_call: NA; j_call: TRBJ1-4; clone_size: NA
cdr3_nt: TGTGCCAGCAGTTTGTCAAGGTCGGGGTTGAGTGAGCAGTTCTTC; cdr3_aa: CASSLSRSGLSEQFF; v_call: TRBV28; d_call: NA; j_call: TRBJ2-1; clone_size: NA
cdr3_nt: TGTGCCAGCAGCGTAGGAGTGGGAGAGACAGATACGCAGTATTTT; cdr3_aa: CASSVGVGETDTQYF; v_call: TRBV9; d_call: NA; j_call: TRBJ2-3; clone_size: many
cdr3_nt: TGTGCCAGCAGATTAAGGACAGGGAAGTCTGGGGCCAACGTCCTGACTTTC; cdr3_aa: CASRLRTGKSGANVLTF; v_call: TRBV27; d_call: TRBD1; j_call: TRBJ2-6; clone_size: NA